This record covers a single TCR beta chain. Antigen unknown. The germline V gene has CDR1 SGHVS and CDR2 FNYEAQ. Trimming took off 0 bases at V and 1 base at J, with 15 bases between the two ends. The CDR3 contains 17 residues. The data originate from a study of cytomegalovirus exposure and HLA in healthy donors. Broader study findings: A few chains linked to CMV were shown in vitro to be specific for CMV antigens.

The PCR used 60 Vbeta and 13 Jbeta primers. Profiled with immunoSEQ multiplex PCR; TCRdb holds only in-frame clones, not every one. The sample includes about 62,000 clones, about 81% of them seen just once. The donors (healthy individuals) were bone marrow donors. The receptor was isolated from a woman aged 30 to 39 in good health and CMV-seronegative. Sequencing was carried out using PBMCs. The chain combines TRBV7-6 with TRBJ2-5, with TRBD2 as a possible D gene (6 bases). CDR3 residues: CASSLAVSSARQETQYF. The CDR3, as DNA: TGTGCCAGCAGCTTAGCGGTATCTAGCGCCCGCCAAGAGACCCAGTACTTC. Combining the CDR3 with reference TRBV7-6 and TRBJ2-5 gives the whole variable domain GAGVSQSPRYKVTKRGQDVALRCDPISGHVSLYWYRQALGQGPEFLTYFNYEAQQDKSGLPNDRFSAERPEGSISTLTIQRTEQRDSAMYRCASSLAVSSARQETQYFGPGTRLLVL.